This T cell receptor (beta chain) was sequenced during a study of cytomegalovirus exposure and HLA in healthy donors. CDR1 is SGHNT, CDR2 YENEEA, per germline. Unmatched junction bases numbered 13, after V lost 4 bases and J lost 4 bases. The length of the CDR3 is 18 residues. Sequenced by immunoSEQ multiplex PCR; TCRdb stores in-frame clones only, minus some. The sample lists 95,000 to 150,000 clones, 85% to 90% occurring once. The chain couples TRBV11-3 to TRBJ2-1; 10 nucleotides agree with TRBD2. The receptor was derived from a young woman in good health and CMV-seronegative. The sequencing input was PBMCs. DNA for the CDR3: TGTGCCAGCAGCTCCACCATGACTAGCGGGCCGCCGTACAATGAGCAGTTCTTC. Translated, it gives CASSSTMTSGPPYNEQFF.